This T cell receptor (beta chain) appears in the sequencing data of a study of blood T cell repertoires in COVID-19. With 0 bases clipped from V and 4 bases from J, the junction kept 3 bases outside the gene matches. The CDR3 has 15 residues. The germline CDR1 and CDR2 sequences are MDHEN and SYDVKM. Data came from immunoSEQ multiplex PCR; TCRdb stores just in-frame clones and leaves some out. The sample shows more than 85,000 clones, about 89% of them seen only once. The chain has TRBV28 and TRBJ1-5; 7 bases are a match to TRBD1. This clonotype originated in a human donor in a cohort sampled during active COVID-19. The specimen sequenced was peripheral blood. CDR3 in DNA: TGTGCCAGCAGTTTATGGTCAGGGGGGAATCAGCCCCAGCATTTT. This gives the protein CASSLWSGGNQPQHF. Looking up the rest from reference TRBV28 and TRBJ1-5 gives the full variable domain: DVKVTQSSRYLVKRTGEKVFLECVQDMDHENMFWYRQDPGLGLRLIYFSYDVKMKEKGDIPEGYSVSREKKERFSLILESASTNQTSMYLCASSLWSGGNQPQHFGDGTRLSIL.